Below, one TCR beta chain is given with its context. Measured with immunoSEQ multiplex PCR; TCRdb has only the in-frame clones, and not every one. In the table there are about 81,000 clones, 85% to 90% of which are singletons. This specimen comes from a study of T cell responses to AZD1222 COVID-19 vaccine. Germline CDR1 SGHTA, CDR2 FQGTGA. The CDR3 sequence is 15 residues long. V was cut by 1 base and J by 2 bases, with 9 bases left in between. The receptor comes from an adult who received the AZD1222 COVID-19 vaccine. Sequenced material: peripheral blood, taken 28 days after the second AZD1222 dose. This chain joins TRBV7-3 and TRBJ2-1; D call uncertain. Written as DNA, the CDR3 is TGTGCCAGCAGCTTAAACGGGCAAGCCTACAATGAGCAGTTCTTC. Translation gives CASSLNGQAYNEQFF.